This T cell receptor beta chain comes out of a study of chemoradiotherapy in HPV16-positive cancers. Study context: Functional T-cell assays on a couple of HPV16-positive patients' cells defined candidate HPV-specific clones and common TCR motifs. General observations from the study: In HPV16-positive patients, HPV-responsive T-cell expansion tracked better recurrence-free survival.

CDR3 size: 15 residues. From germline, CDR1 is MNHEY and CDR2 SVGAGI. V was clipped by 3 bases and J by 2 bases, with 10 bases between them. Only a few counts were recorded for this clone. Its antigen is as yet unknown. Other DNA sequences of this sample code for an identical CDR3. The data were produced by immunoSEQ multiplex PCR, yet TCRdb's version contains in-frame clones alone and is incomplete. The table lists about 6,600 clones, over 70% of them singletons. The sequence was obtained from a human donor with HPV-associated anogenital cancer. The sequencing used tumor tissue, collected from a patient who underwent chemoradiotherapy. The chain employs TRBV6-5 and TRBJ2-2; unclear D gene. CDR3 DNA sequence: TGTGCCAGCAGTTATAGCTTCCTAAACACCGGGGAGCTGTTTTTT. This encodes CASSYSFLNTGELFF.